The source of this T cell receptor (beta chain) is a study of CD8+ T cells in alopecia areata. Study-level background: Patients received oral tofacitinib, 5 to 10 mg twice daily, for moderate-to-severe alopecia areata.

The junction had 5 bases not matched to a gene; V was cut back by 4 bases and J by 6 bases. The length of the CDR3 is 13 residues. Germline V lookup: CDR1 SGHAT, CDR2 FQNNGV. Study-wide findings and caveats: Since there was just one nonresponder, nobody can yet say how baseline CD8+ expansion ties to response. Alphabeta T cells residing in normal skin are also sequenced in scalp samples. Greater clonality was observed in lesional scalp samples, especially alopecia totalis/universalis, versus normal scalp.

cDNA prepared by RNA extraction and subsequent reverse transcription served as the template for sequencing. Repertoires were generated with immunoSEQ multiplex PCR, while TCRdb's copy carries only in-frame clones and drops some. The sample lists nearly 110,000 clones, less than 90% occurring once. Turning to this clone: As yet, its antigen is unknown.

Treatment given: oral pan-JAK inhibitor, 5-10 mg twice daily. J is TRBJ2-7 and V is TRBV11-2, with 8 bases aligning to TRBD1. This clonotype was obtained from a human donor with alopecia areata. Here the sequenced sample was CD8+ T cells sorted from blood, taken at week 24, from a patient treated with tofacitinib. The CDR3 DNA reads TGTGCCAGCAGCTCCTCGACAGGGGTCGAGCAGTACTTC. Encoded protein: CASSSSTGVEQYF.